This entry is about one T cell receptor beta chain. Its cognate antigen is unknown. A much larger clone differs from this one at a single base, so this may be a read error. Since the CDR3 does not end with the conserved phenylalanine or tryptophan, this likely comes from a read error. These data originate in a study of molecular identifiers for immune sequencing clone quantification. Overall study findings and caveats: For effector cells, clones above 20 RNA copies held over 98% of molecules; for naive cells, under 1%.

TCRdb ran MiXCR on the PCR reads and lists one entry per CDR3 protein. Altogether 62,000 or so distinct CDR3 sequences are present, about a sixth being singletons, with the ten largest covering over 1.3%. The receptor comes from a human donor in good health. Some libraries in this study had Jurkat cell RNA spiked in. Source material: naive CD8+ T cells from blood, with Jurkat cell RNA spiked in. Subset: FACS-sorted CD8+CD4-CCR7+CD45RA+ naive T cells.

CDR3 DNA sequence: TGTGCCAGTAGTATAGACCGGAACACTGAAGCTTTCCTT. Protein: CASSIDRNTEAFL. The chain combines TRBV19 with TRBJ1-1; D is undetermined. V was cut by 0 bases and J by 1 base, with 3 bases left in between. The germline CDR1 and CDR2 sequences are LNHDA and SQIVND (reference sequence). The CDR3 has 13 residues.